This T cell receptor beta chain was captured by sequencing in a study of blood T cell repertoires in COVID-19. The study drew participants aged about 18 to 90 years from around 24 US areas. Clones were sequenced by immunoSEQ multiplex PCR, and TCRdb holds only the in-frame ones, with some missing. The sample carries roughly 200,000 clones, around 90% recorded once. The V gene's germline CDR1 is SGHAT and CDR2 FQDESV (reference sequence). Trimming at V came to 7 bases and at J to 4 bases, leaving 11 bases not matched to a gene. The CDR3 runs to 16 residues. The chain recombines TRBV11-1 with TRBJ2-2, with TRBD2 matching 8 bases. Sequences were obtained from PBMCs or T cells enriched from blood (not recorded which). This TCR was sampled from a woman aged 30 to 39 who had recovered from COVID-19. The DNA for the CDR3 is TGTGCCAGCACCGATATAGCGGGACTGGGCACCGGGGAGCTGTTTTTT. Protein: CASTDIAGLGTGELFF.